The 21 T cell receptor beta chains below were found in one sample sequenced in a study of blood T cell repertoires in COVID-19. The protocol was immunoSEQ multiplex PCR, while the TCRdb copy is restricted to in-frame clones and leaves out a portion. The profile shows roughly 90,000 clones, roughly 85% of them singletons. Sequenced input: peripheral blood. The origin of the receptors is an elderly man with acute or convalescent COVID-19.

This clone was picked up one time. V gene TRBV4-1 combines with J gene TRBJ2-7; D is uncertain. The CDR3 is 14 residues long. Deletions cut 4 bases from V and 6 bases from J, with 16 bases between. The V gene's germline CDR1 is MGHRA and CDR2 YSYEKL. CDR3: CASSPLVGGREQYF. CDR3 bases: TGCGCCAGCAGCCCCCTCGTCGGTGGGCGCGAGCAGTACTTC.

This clone was found many times. The chain uses TRBV1 and TRBJ2-7; TRBD2, the table's D call, lacks a check against the DNA. TRBV1 is flagged as a pseudogene. The CDR3 has 14 amino acids. CDR3 loop: CTSWRLAGLYGQYF. The CDR3 coding sequence is TGCACCAGCTGGAGACTAGCGGGACTCTACGGGCAGTACTTC.

The chain joins TRBV4-1 to TRBJ1-1; D is unresolved. This CDR3 has 14 residues. Between the trimmed V and J ends, which lost 2 bases and 1 base, there was a span of 8 bases. Germline-derived CDR1 and CDR2 are MGHRA and YSYEKL. DNA of the CDR3: TGCGCCAGCAGCCAACAGGACTGGAACACTGAAGCTTTCTTT. As protein: CASSQQDWNTEAFF.

This clone was observed a few times. The chain has TRBV5-6 and TRBJ1-5, with 9 bases that match TRBD1. The CDR3 spans 15 residues. In germline, CDR1 is SGHDT, CDR2 YYEEEE. The ends lost 3 bases at V and 6 bases at J; junction bases unmatched: 7. This CDR3 reads CASSYWTGEVQPQHF. DNA of the CDR3: TGTGCCAGCAGCTACTGGACAGGGGAGGTTCAGCCCCAGCATTTT.

This sequence joins TRBV27 and TRBJ2-7, with 7 bases lining up with TRBD1. The length of the CDR3 is 15 residues. V lost 2 bases to trimming and J lost 2 bases; unmatched junction nucleotides: 6. Germline assignment: CDR1 MNHEY and CDR2 SMNVEV (reference sequence). CDR3 residues: CASSLRDSKAYEQYF. In nucleotides, the CDR3 is TGTGCCAGCAGTTTAAGGGACAGCAAAGCCTACGAGCAGTACTTC.

This sequence joins TRBV7-3 and TRBJ2-2, with TRBD2 matching over 8 bases. The CDR3 contains 15 residues. Germline V gene lookup returns CDR1 SGHTA and CDR2 FQGTGA. The J segment lost 7 bases and the V segment lost 1 base, leaving 5 bases of the junction unmatched. The CDR3 DNA is TGTGCCAGCAGCTTAAGTAGCGGGATCGACGGGGAGCTGTTTTTT. It translates to CASSLSSGIDGELFF.

This chain joins TRBV5-6 and TRBJ2-1, with D possibly matching TRBD1 (5 bases). This CDR3 spans 13 amino acids. V lost 1 base, J lost 6 bases, and 8 bases lay in between. Germline V gives CDR1 SGHDT, CDR2 YYEEEE. CDR3 residues: CASSLQGGNEQFF. The CDR3 nucleotides read TGTGCCAGCAGCTTGCAGGGTGGCAATGAGCAGTTCTTC.

This chain uses TRBV6-5 with TRBJ1-4; 7 positions agree with TRBD1. This CDR3 spans 16 amino acids. With 2 bases clipped from V and 5 bases from J, the junction kept 8 bases outside the gene matches. Germline-derived CDR1 and CDR2 are MNHEY and SVGAGI. CDR3 sequence reads: CASSYRTGGGNEKLFF. CDR3 sequence (DNA): TGTGCCAGCAGTTACCGGACAGGTGGGGGCAATGAAAAACTGTTTTTT.

V usage is TRBV4-1 and J usage is TRBJ2-2, with D possibly TRBD1 on 5 matching bases. Deletions cut 8 bases from V and 4 bases from J, with 14 bases between. The CDR3 runs to 14 residues. CDR1 MGHRA and CDR2 YSYEKL come from the germline V gene. The DNA for the CDR3 is TGCGCCAGCTCGGAAGGGGCCAGCACCGGGGAGCTGTTTTTT. Protein product: CASSEGASTGELFF.

This chain connects TRBV5-1 to TRBJ2-5; 12 bases agree with TRBD2. The CDR3 is made up of 16 amino acids. The germline gives CDR1 SGHRS, CDR2 YFSETQ. J lost 5 bases, V lost 3 bases, and 8 bases had no gene match. The CDR3 bases are TGCGCCAGCAGCTCCCTAGCGGGAGGGCCGGAGGAGACCCAGTACTTC. This sequence encodes CASSSLAGGPEETQYF.

The V and J genes are TRBV5-1 and TRBJ2-1; TRBD2 aligns across 11 bases. The CDR3 is 15 amino acids. V lost 0 bases and J lost 4; bases outside the gene matches: 0. Per the germline V gene, CDR1 is SGHRS and CDR2 is YFSETQ. This CDR3 is CASSLGTSGYNEQFF. CDR3 in DNA: TGCGCCAGCAGCTTGGGGACTAGCGGGTACAATGAGCAGTTCTTC.

The chain links TRBV27 to TRBJ2-7; no clear D. Trimming cost V 3 bases and J 2 bases, with 11 bases left between them. In germline, CDR1 is MNHEY, CDR2 SMNVEV (reference sequence). CDR3 length: 14 amino acids. CDR3 nucleotides: TGTGCCAGCAGTTTTCTACAGACCCCCTACGAGCAGTACTTC. Translating it yields CASSFLQTPYEQYF.

The chain has TRBV20-1 and TRBJ1-1; 8 bases line up with TRBD1. Germline V gives CDR1 DFQATT, CDR2 SNEGSKA (reference sequence). This CDR3 spans 15 amino acids. With 3 bases clipped from V and 0 bases from J, the junction kept 6 bases outside the gene matches. CDR3: CSASRSGGMNTEAFF. The CDR3 coding sequence is TGCAGTGCTAGTAGATCAGGGGGCATGAACACTGAAGCTTTCTTT.

This clone occurred once. The chain has TRBV7-2 and TRBJ1-2, with D hard to call. The CDR3 runs to 16 residues. Trimming pared 5 bases from V and 7 bases from J, leaving 23 bases between. CDR1 and CDR2 (germline): SGHTA, FQGNSA. The CDR3 here is CASSLNWERGKRGYTF. In nucleotides, the CDR3 is TGTGCCAGCAGCCTTAACTGGGAGCGAGGGAAACGTGGCTACACCTTC. Variable domain in full (rest from reference TRBV7-2 and TRBJ1-2): GAGVSQSPSNKVTEKGKDVELRCDPISGHTALYWYRQSLGQGLEFLIYFQGNSAPDKSGLPSDRFSAERTGGSVSTLTIQRTQQEDSAVYLCASSLNWERGKRGYTFGSGTRLTVV.

This clone rates as medium-sized. The rearrangement uses TRBV7-3 and TRBJ2-1, with a tentative D call TRBD1 (6 bases). There are 14 residues in the CDR3. V dropped 5 bases and J dropped 4 bases, with 12 bases sitting between them. In germline, CDR1 is SGHTA, CDR2 FQGTGA. The CDR3 DNA reads as TGTGCCAGCAGCACAGGGAACCCTTACAATGAGCAGTTCTTC. Protein: CASSTGNPYNEQFF.

This sequence joins TRBV4-1 and TRBJ2-1; 9 bases align to TRBD2. Germline-derived CDR1 and CDR2 are MGHRA and YSYEKL. J was trimmed by 4 bases and V by 1 base; bases with no gene match: 11. This CDR3 is built from 18 residues. The CDR3 loop is CASSQVNMGTSSYNEQFF. The DNA of the CDR3 is TGCGCCAGCAGCCAAGTTAATATGGGGACTAGCAGTTACAATGAGCAGTTCTTC.

The chain carries TRBV27 and TRBJ1-5, with 10 bases identical to TRBD1. The germline V gene encodes CDR1 MNHEY and CDR2 SMNVEV (reference sequence). The V and J ends lost 6 bases and 7 bases, in that order; junction bases with no gene match: 3. The CDR3 spans 13 residues. The CDR3 DNA is TGTGCCAGCAGCTGGACAGGGGGGCAGCCCCAGCATTTT. Translation gives CASSWTGGQPQHF.

As DNA, the CDR3 is TGTGCCAGCAGCAGGCGGACAGGGGGCGGTGAAAAACTGTTTTTT. Amino acids: CASSRRTGGGEKLFF. This sequence joins TRBV7-9 and TRBJ1-4, with 11 positions matching TRBD1. Germline CDR1 and CDR2: SEHNR and FQNEAQ (reference sequence). The CDR3 has 15 amino acids. V was clipped by 5 bases and J by 7 bases; unmatched bases: 6.

The chain joins TRBV28 to TRBJ2-1; 14 bases align to TRBD2. The CDR3 covers 14 residues. CDR1 is MDHEN and CDR2 is SYDVKM in the germline V gene. The V gene end was trimmed by 7 bases and the J gene end by 9 bases; junction bases not matched to a gene: 5. For the CDR3, the DNA is TGTGCCAGCAAGGGACTAGCGGGAGTTGGTGAGCAGTTCTTC. It yields the protein CASKGLAGVGEQFF.

The gene calls are TRBV12-3 or TRBV12-4 and TRBJ1-1; possible D gene TRBD1, 5 bases. This CDR3 comprises 13 residues. The ends were cut back, 7 bases at V and 1 base at J, with 10 bases in the middle. CDR3 protein: CASTMGGNTEAFF. In nucleotides, the CDR3 is TGTGCCAGCACTATGGGGGGGAACACTGAAGCTTTCTTT.

The chain is built from TRBV5-1 and TRBJ2-3; the match to TRBD2 covers 8 bases. The CDR3 is 15 residues long. Germline loops: CDR1 SGHRS, CDR2 YFSETQ. Germline trimming cut 4 bases from V and 5 bases from J; bases unmatched to any gene: 9. DNA of the CDR3: TGCGCCAGCAGCCCCCAAGCGGGAGTAGGAGATACGCAGTATTTT. It encodes CASSPQAGVGDTQYF.